These 22 T cell receptor beta chains share one sample of origin, sequenced in a study of T cell changes during pregnancy in multiple sclerosis. Using immunoSEQ multiplex PCR, the repertoire was profiled, and TCRdb retains in-frame clones only, with some absent. Of around 100,000 clones listed, around 92% are singletons. The input for sequencing was peripheral blood, taken after pregnancy. The source is a female donor with multiple sclerosis, enrolled in a pregnancy study.

The rearrangement links TRBV6-6 to TRBJ1-1; TRBD1 aligns across 7 bases. CDR1 MNHNY and CDR2 SVGAGI come from the germline V gene (reference sequence). This CDR3 region has 15 residues. The ends lost 5 bases at V and 4 bases at J; junction bases unmatched: 10. The CDR3 is CASSPSGTVGTEAFF. For the CDR3, the DNA is TGTGCCAGCAGTCCATCCGGGACAGTGGGCACTGAAGCTTTCTTT.

CDR3 residues: CASSEDRGRGTEAFF. The CDR3 DNA follows: TGTGCCAGCAGTGAAGACAGGGGGCGGGGCACTGAAGCTTTCTTT. The chain is built from TRBV2 and TRBJ1-1; 9 bases map to TRBD1. The CDR3 length is 15 residues. Germline-derived CDR1 and CDR2 are SNHLY and FYNNEI. With V trimmed by 1 base and J by 4 bases, 4 bases remained unmatched.

This clone was found once. V and J are TRBV28 and TRBJ1-3; TRBD1 matches 10 bases. V shed 5 bases and J 1 base; nucleotides not matched to a gene: 11. The CDR3 is 18 residues long. CDR1 is MDHEN and CDR2 is SYDVKM in the germline V gene. Here the CDR3 DNA reads TGTGCCAGCAGTCCGCGCGGGACAGGGGTATCATCTGGAAACACCATATATTTT. Its translation is CASSPRGTGVSSGNTIYF.

This rearrangement joins TRBV30 to TRBJ2-7; unclear D gene. The length of the CDR3 is 14 residues. Germline loops: CDR1 GTSNPN, CDR2 SVGIG (reference sequence). The V and J ends lost 4 bases and 1 base respectively, with 14 bases between them. DNA of the CDR3: TGTGCCTGGAAAAGCGCGAGGCGGTCCTACGAGCAGTACTTC. Translating it yields CAWKSARRSYEQYF.

This chain uses TRBV18 with TRBJ1-2; no definite D call. The germline V gene has CDR1 KGHSH and CDR2 LQKENI. The V end lost 3 bases, the J end lost 8 bases, and 22 bases lay between the germline ends. The CDR3 contains 16 residues. The CDR3: CASSPSPRAPTGGYTF. CDR3 in DNA: TGTGCCAGCTCACCGAGCCCCCGGGCCCCGACGGGGGGCTACACCTTC.

This clone occurred a few times. The chain couples TRBV11-3 to TRBJ1-2, with D perhaps TRBD1 (5 bases). The CDR3 has 12 amino acids. The V gene's germline CDR1 is SGHNT and CDR2 YENEEA. Between the trimmed V and J ends, which lost 6 bases and 10 bases, there was a span of 15 bases. As DNA, the CDR3 is TGTGCCAGCAGGGGTGACAAGGGGCACTACACCTTC. Protein: CASRGDKGHYTF.

The chain joins TRBV18 to TRBJ1-3; 7 nucleotides line up with TRBD1. Germline V CDR1 and CDR2: KGHSH, LQKENI. Trimming at V came to 3 bases and at J to 0 bases, leaving 14 bases not matched to a gene. The CDR3 totals 19 residues. The CDR3 coding sequence is TGTGCCAGCTCACCTCTTACAGCTACAGGGGCGATCTCTGGAAACACCATATATTTT. Protein: CASSPLTATGAISGNTIYF. The full variable domain, completed using reference TRBV18 and TRBJ1-3, is NAGVMQNPRHLVRRRGQEARLRCSPMKGHSHVYWYRQLPEEGLKFMVYLQKENIIDESGMPKERFSAEFPKEGPSILRIQQVVRGDSAAYFCASSPLTATGAISGNTIYFGEGSWLTVV.

The chain has TRBV7-2 and TRBJ1-2; no clear D. The germline V gene has CDR1 SGHTA and CDR2 FQGNSA. There are 14 residues in the CDR3. V was clipped by 0 bases and J by 0 bases, with 5 bases between them. The CDR3 is CASSLARANYGYTF. Written as DNA, the CDR3 is TGTGCCAGCAGCTTAGCTAGAGCTAACTATGGCTACACCTTC. Complete variable domain (other parts from reference TRBV7-2 and TRBJ1-2): GAGVSQSPSNKVTEKGKDVELRCDPISGHTALYWYRQSLGQGLEFLIYFQGNSAPDKSGLPSDRFSAERTGGSVSTLTIQRTQQEDSAVYLCASSLARANYGYTFGSGTRLTVV.

The chain joins TRBV19 to TRBJ2-1, with TRBD2 identical over 11 bases. The V segment lost 9 bases and the J segment 4 bases; nucleotides outside the gene matches: 8. The CDR3 extends over 15 amino acids. CDR1 and CDR2 from the germline V gene are LNHDA and SQIVND (reference sequence). Here the CDR3 reads CASRAGLAVYNEQFF. The CDR3 DNA follows: TGTGCCAGCCGCGCGGGACTAGCGGTATACAATGAGCAGTTCTTC.

This clone was found once. The CDR3 nucleotides are TGTGCCAGTAGCCTACCCCAGGGCGGATCACCCCTCCACTTT. Translation: CASSLPQGGSPLHF. The gene calls are TRBV19 and TRBJ1-6, with D possibly TRBD1 on 5 matching bases. Germline V gene data show CDR1 as LNHDA and CDR2 as SQIVND (reference sequence). V was pared by 6 bases and J by 10 bases, with 16 bases between. CDR3 length: 14 amino acids.

The chain employs TRBV6-1 and TRBJ1-5; D ambiguous. The V and J ends lost 2 bases and 6 bases respectively, with 8 bases between them. The length of the CDR3 is 13 residues. Per germline, CDR1 MNHNS and CDR2 SASEGT. The CDR3: CASSERAGQPQHF. CDR3 nucleotides: TGTGCCAGCAGTGAAAGAGCGGGTCAGCCCCAGCATTTT.

For this clone: The sample contains more than one DNA sequence encoding this CDR3. This sequence joins TRBV7-3 and TRBJ2-1; 10 bases match TRBD2. V was clipped by 3 bases and J by 9 bases; unmatched bases: 8. The CDR3 consists of 15 residues. CDR1 and CDR2 from the germline V gene are SGHTA and FQGTGA. The CDR3 sequence: CASSLRIAGGGEQFF. The CDR3 DNA follows: TGTGCCAGCAGCTTGCGGATAGCGGGAGGTGGTGAGCAGTTCTTC.

The J gene is TRBJ2-3, the V gene TRBV12-5; no clear D gene. Germline V gene lookup returns CDR1 LGHNT and CDR2 FRNRAP. The CDR3 loop spans 15 amino acids. The V end lost 0 bases, the J end lost 7 bases, and 14 bases lay between the germline ends. CDR3 nucleotides: TGTGCTAGTGGTTTGGTCCTCCCCCGATACTATACGCAGTATTTT. This encodes CASGLVLPRYYTQYF.

The rearrangement uses TRBV7-9 and TRBJ2-3, with 7 bases aligning to TRBD2. CDR3 length: 16 amino acids. Germline V gene lookup returns CDR1 SEHNR and CDR2 FQNEAQ (reference sequence). The ends lost 5 bases at V and 2 bases at J; junction bases unmatched: 10. The CDR3 is CASSAWSLAVTDTQYF. The CDR3 DNA sequence: TGTGCCAGCAGCGCCTGGTCGCTAGCGGTCACAGATACGCAGTATTTT. Variable domain in full (rest from reference TRBV7-9 and TRBJ2-3): DTGVSQNPRHKITKRGQNVTFRCDPISEHNRLYWYRQTLGQGPEFLTYFQNEAQLEKSRLLSDRFSAERPKGSFSTLEIQRTEQGDSAMYLCASSAWSLAVTDTQYFGPGTRLTVL.

The chain combines TRBV2 with TRBJ2-7, with TRBD1 as a possible D gene (5 bases). Looked up from germline, CDR1 is SNHLY and CDR2 is FYNNEI. The CDR3 loop spans 12 amino acids. Trimming removed 2 bases from V and 5 bases from J, with 7 bases in between. DNA of the CDR3: TGTGCCAGCAGTGAACAGGGCCACGAGCAGTACTTC. Amino acid sequence: CASSEQGHEQYF.

This sequence joins TRBV4-3 and TRBJ2-1; D ambiguous. The CDR3 length is 15 residues. V gave up 3 bases and J gave up 3 bases, with 12 bases separating them. Germline V CDR1 and CDR2: LGHNA, YSLEER. The CDR3 loop reads CASSHDLESYNEQFF. Written as DNA, the CDR3 is TGCGCCAGCAGCCATGACTTAGAAAGCTACAATGAGCAGTTCTTC.

This clone is a singleton in its sample. This chain uses TRBV5-6 with TRBJ1-1; 11 bases are shared with TRBD1. The V and J ends lost 3 bases and 5 bases, in that order; junction bases with no gene match: 6. Germline values: CDR1 SGHDT, CDR2 YYEEEE. CDR3 length: 15 residues. CDR3 in amino acids: CASSWGTGGNTEAFF. The CDR3 DNA is TGTGCCAGCAGCTGGGGGACAGGGGGTAATACTGAAGCTTTCTTT.

This sequence joins TRBV2 and TRBJ1-2, with 8 bases aligning to TRBD1. Unmatched junction bases numbered 7, after V lost 0 bases and J lost 4 bases. The germline gives CDR1 SNHLY, CDR2 FYNNEI. The CDR3 has 16 residues. DNA for the CDR3: TGTGCCAGCAGTGAAGCGCGGGGTGGGACAGGCTATGGCTACACCTTC. This gives the protein CASSEARGGTGYGYTF.

The V and J genes are TRBV6-5 and TRBJ1-6; 10 bases are a match to TRBD1. Germline V gene sequence: CDR1 MNHEY, CDR2 SVGAGI. The V segment lost 0 bases and the J segment 9 bases; nucleotides outside the gene matches: 2. This CDR3 is built from 15 residues. CDR3 nucleotide sequence: TGTGCCAGCAGTTACTCGACAGGGGGCGCTTCACCCCTCCACTTT. Translating it yields CASSYSTGGASPLHF.

Concerning this clone: Mismatch with germline at one junction end may stem from a read error. The rearrangement joins TRBV7-7 to TRBJ2-7, with 8 bases fitting TRBD1. CDR3 size: 15 residues. Germline assignment: CDR1 SSHAT and CDR2 FNYEAQ (reference sequence). CDR3 nucleotide sequence: TGTGCTAGCAGCTTAGCGACAGGGGACCACTACGAGCAGTACTTC. Encoded protein: CASSLATGDHYEQYF.

For the CDR3, the DNA is TGTGCCAGCAGTTACTCTAGGAGTTCTGGAAACACCATATATTTT. This gives the protein CASSYSRSSGNTIYF. The chain recombines TRBV6-6 with TRBJ1-3, with D unresolved. Per the germline V gene, CDR1 is MNHNY and CDR2 is SVGAGI (reference sequence). The germline V and J ends were trimmed by 0 bases and 1 base, with 7 bases remaining between them. CDR3 length: 15 residues.

This chain links TRBV7-8 with TRBJ2-1; D may be TRBD1 (6 bases). The V gene's germline CDR1 is SGHVS and CDR2 FQNEAQ. The CDR3 is made up of 15 amino acids. With 2 bases removed from V and 1 base from J, the gap between germline ends came to 9 bases. The CDR3 DNA reads TGTGCCAGCAGCTTAAACAGGGTGTCCTACAATGAGCAGTTCTTC. It codes for CASSLNRVSYNEQFF.